This paragraph reports one T cell receptor (beta chain). Its antigen specificity is not known. No much larger clone is present one base from it, and per-base qualities are unavailable. The cohort was made up of approximately 700 healthy bone marrow donors. Cohort members were all nominally healthy when sampled, although unrecorded immune exposures were likely present. The donor was CMV seronegative and was included in the group of approximately 350 seronegative cohort members. Every donor gave a peripheral blood sample, and the peripheral blood mononuclear cells from that sample were used for TCR beta sequencing. Genomic DNA extraction from the blood cell samples was performed with the Qiagen DNeasy Blood Extraction Kit. The data are from a study of cytomegalovirus exposure and HLA in healthy donors (dated by TCRdb to the late 2010s). Study-wide context: In an earlier analysis of fewer than 750 of the donors, under 300 Gb of sequence data and 117 million unique TCR beta sequences from about 179 million T cells were reported. On average, roughly 250,000 unique TCR beta nucleotide sequences were sequenced per donor among a few hundred genotyped donors of the cohort, with roughly 18% of those sequences being non-productive. A later genetic analysis took genome-wide SNP genotypes for about three fifths of the roughly 700 donors and used that subset as a discovery cohort. Using immunosequencing, the study profiled T cell repertoires from 550 to 750 subjects and related those repertoires to cytomegalovirus serostatus. All discovery cohort repertoires had been generated using a single sequencing platform. Both class I and class II loci were covered by HLA typing, at four-digit resolution. High-throughput TCR immunosequencing, statistical association of individual TCRs with disease status, and machine learning were combined to predict cytomegalovirus infection status. The study was designed to test whether signatures of past pathogen exposure could be identified by cataloging public T cell receptors. Typing coverage differed by locus: A, B, C, DRB1 and DQB1 were typed in roughly 629-630 donors, DQA1 in about 560, DPA1 in 600 to 610, and DPB1 in 472. The later analysis used no new phenotypic data to find candidate immune exposures, relying instead on TCR beta sequences and their occurrence across donors. Besides the first cohort of 666 subjects, a separate validation cohort made up of roughly 130 different subjects was used. Alongside the repertoire data, information on donor age, sex, ethnicity and CMV serostatus was compiled. Four to six DR-DQ haplotypes were handled as single units for association and clustering, since linkage in the cohort was strong. Roughly 300 gigabases of sequencing data and roughly 80 million unique TCR sequences made up an early release that covered several hundred HLA-typed donors. A later analysis re-examined previously published TCR beta repertoires from over 500 donors and added high-resolution HLA genotyping to investigate patterns of TCR occurrence. Of the roughly 400 genotyped donors, approximately 83% fell in the genetic ancestry cluster associated with self-reported Caucasian donors. To decide whether each TCR beta V gene segment behaved as functional or pseudogenic, an earlier analysis of 587 of the donors relied on high-throughput TCR beta sequencing. Study-wide findings and limitations: According to a later analysis, parvovirus B19, influenza, CMV and Epstein-Barr virus appeared linked to several top co-occurrence clusters. The cohort was sequenced for TCR beta chains only, and without alpha or paired-chain data the features that could be detected were limited. The only immune exposure information available for the cohort was CMV serostatus. In the study, some 180 TCR beta chains were listed as associated with cytomegalovirus. In a later analysis, most CMV-associated TCR beta chains were found to appear HLA-restricted, with HLA associations seemingly driven largely by CMV exposure. A further reported finding was that TCR beta sequences accurately predicted the HLA-A and HLA-B alleles for most subjects in the first cohort. Cytomegalovirus status was reported to be diagnosed by the classifier with high specificity and sensitivity in both the original and validation cohorts. Linkage disequilibrium might explain the correlated functional status among segregating V segments, but an unknown experimental factor could not be excluded. A few of the identified cytomegalovirus-associated TCR beta chains were confirmed in vitro to be specific for cytomegalovirus antigens. In an earlier analysis of around 500 of the donors, most TCR beta V segments appeared in productive rearrangements about 87% or about 30% of the time, broadly matching IMGT annotations. In a later genetic analysis, a missense DCLRE1C variant was associated with V-gene and J-gene trimming of TCR beta chains, and the association was replicated in an independent cohort. Because some donors lacked HLA typing at each locus, the association tests relied only on the typed subset. Because counts were too low, 15 to 20 rarely observed V segments, including chromosome 9 orphons, were left out of the earlier analysis of some 640 of the donors. A cluster of highly shared sequence variants was judged likely to be a technical artifact of the sequencing pipeline. In a later analysis, the rate of TCR association differed among HLA loci, with DRB1 alleles having the most associated TCRs and HLA-C alleles having the fewest. Because the 87-base-pair reads could not distinguish some IMGT-functional V segments, including TRBV6-2 and TRBV6-3, those segments were excluded. It was suggested by the authors that the approach could potentially be generalized to other disease states and immunological phenotypes. Compared with the roughly 700-donor mean, donors in an Asian-associated ancestry cluster had fewer N-insertions in productive TCRs, according to a later genetic analysis. Sequencing depth was assumed to be roughly uniform across donors in the presence/absence analyses, though that assumption may not hold. Strong co-occurrence of HLA alleles, especially DR and DQ, made assigning TCR associations to individual alleles difficult. Across donors, most TCR sequences were observed very rarely, whereas some public TCRs were present in many individuals. In a later analysis, 15,000 to 20,000 TCR beta sequences were associated with specific HLA alleles at a false discovery rate of 0.05. In a later analysis, HLA-associated TCR beta chains were found to be more clonally expanded and to have lower generation probabilities than equally common non-associated chains.

The germline V gene yields SGHAT for CDR1 and FQNNGV for CDR2. The CDR3 measures 15 amino acids from cysteine to phenylalanine. Only CDR3 DNA is held: 45 bases, read in frame from base 1. The trim is 1 base for V and 2 bases for J, with a gap of 8 bases between the germline ends. Receptor libraries were prepared by the immunoSEQ multiplex PCR assay. A mixture of 60 forward primers for TCR Vbeta segments and 13 reverse primers for TCR Jbeta segments was used in the multiplex PCR. Amplification of the CDR3 region of rearranged TCR beta genes was performed with a multiplex PCR assay on genomic DNA. Amplified TCR beta libraries were sequenced as 87-base-pair reads on the Illumina HiSeq System. As for the original processing: A later analysis counted about 80 million unique TCR beta chains across the 650 to 700 repertoires, and approximately 11 million of these chains were shared by at least two donors. Raw reads were error-corrected and collapsed into unique sequences by a nearest-neighbor algorithm in which closely related sequences were merged to remove PCR and sequencing errors. Alignment of CDR3 sequences to IMGT reference sequences was used to assign V, D and J gene segments. For a sequence to be retained, a match of at least six nucleotides to both a V gene segment and a J gene segment was required. A rearrangement counted as productive if the CDR3 had no stop codons and remained in frame with V and J, and every other rearrangement counted as non-productive. CDR3 was defined by IMGT convention, running from the second conserved V-encoded cysteine to the conserved J-encoded phenylalanine. The earlier analysis of roughly 590 of the donors excluded sequences that lacked an unambiguous match to a single V gene segment. In an earlier analysis of some 590 of the donors, a V segment was called functional when productive rearrangements were above 56.7%, and segregating when the standard deviation between donors exceeded 5%. A statistical classification framework was built to diagnose cytomegalovirus status from the catalog of TCR beta chain sequences. A later analysis assigned V and J genes by comparing TCR nucleotide sequences with IMGT/GENE-DB human TR gene sequences. A later analysis assigned CDR3 sequences and most-parsimonious VDJ recombination scenarios with the TCRdist pipeline. In a later analysis, every TCR beta chain was defined by the combination of its CDR3 amino acid sequence and its V-gene family, and reads without a unique V-gene family were dropped. As a way to deal with suspected cross-contamination and a sequencing artifact, a later analysis dropped hundreds of nucleotide sequences that were highly shared and had low generation probability. In a later analysis, a clonal expansion index for each public chain was calculated from normalized within-repertoire ranks of inferred template counts. In a later analysis, generation probabilities were computed using a VDJ recombination model fitted to out-of-frame rearrangements, and the results were checked against IGoR. Hypergeometric tests were used in a later analysis to score TCR-TCR, TCR-HLA and TCR-CMV co-occurrence, with a repertoire-size bias correction applied to the TCR pairs. In a later analysis, false discovery rates were estimated by permuting HLA or CMV assignments 20 times. In a later analysis, co-occurring TCRs were grouped using DBSCAN, with TCRdist sequence similarity added in when clustering inside HLA-allele-positive subsets. Repertoires with fewer than 30,000 or more than 120,000 public chains were left out of co-occurrence clustering, as were five repertoires with anomalous nucleotide sharing. TCRdb carries this immuneACCESS record with in-frame sequences only. Its versions omit some clonotypes, under half of them owing to an unresolved V gene in the studies checked, with the rest unexplained. V and J calls and clone size are those listed in that table; D and trimming were worked out from the DNA. The sample table records over 100,000 clones; around 77% of these occur just once. Approximately 5% of the sample lies in the top ten.

This receptor was obtained from a man aged 25 to 45 in good health and CMV-seronegative. The material sequenced was PBMCs. This chain joins TRBV11-2 to TRBJ2-2, with the D segment identity uncertain. The nucleotide sequence reads TGTGCCAGCAGCTTAGGGCCACGAAACACCGGGGAGCTGTTTTTT. This translates into CASSLGPRNTGELFF. This CDR3, with the reference TRBV11-2 and TRBJ2-2 proteins standing in past its ends, gives the full variable domain EAGVAQSPRYKIIEKRQSVAFWCNPISGHATLYWYQQILGQGPKLLIQFQNNGVVDDSQLPKDRFSAERLKGVDSTLKIQPAKLEDSAVYLCASSLGPRNTGELFFGEGSRLTVL.